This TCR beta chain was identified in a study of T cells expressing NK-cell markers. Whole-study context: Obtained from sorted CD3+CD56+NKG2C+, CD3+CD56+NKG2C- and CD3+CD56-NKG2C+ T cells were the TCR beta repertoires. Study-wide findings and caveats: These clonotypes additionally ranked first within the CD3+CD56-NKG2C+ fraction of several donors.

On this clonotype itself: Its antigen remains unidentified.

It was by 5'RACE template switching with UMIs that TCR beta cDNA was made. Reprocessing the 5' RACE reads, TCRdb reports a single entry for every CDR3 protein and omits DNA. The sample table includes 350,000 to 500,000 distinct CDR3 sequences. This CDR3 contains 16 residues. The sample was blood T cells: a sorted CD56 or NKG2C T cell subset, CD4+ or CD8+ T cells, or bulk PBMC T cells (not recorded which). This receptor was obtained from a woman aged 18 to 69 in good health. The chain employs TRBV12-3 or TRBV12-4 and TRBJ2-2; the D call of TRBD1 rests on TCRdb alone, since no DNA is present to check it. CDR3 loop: CASSEVQGARSGELFF.